The TCR beta chain under discussion was sequenced for a study of blood T cell repertoires in COVID-19. CDR1 is MNHEY and CDR2 is SVGEGT in the germline V gene. J was trimmed by 7 bases and V by 2 bases; bases with no gene match: 4. CDR3 size: 14 residues. Authors' processing steps: Reference gene primers were amplified, and this amplification served to estimate nucleated cell counts. TCRdb keeps only in-frame clones here, not all; method: immunoSEQ multiplex PCR. The D gene and trimming were derived from the DNA, and the V and J assignments and clone size from that table. In the table there are about 270,000 clones, about four fifths of which are singletons.

V and J are TRBV6-2 or TRBV6-3 and TRBJ1-2; 10 nucleotides line up with TRBD1. This clonotype was sampled from a woman aged 18-29 years with acute or convalescent COVID-19. Sequenced sample: peripheral blood. CDR3 bases: TGTGCCAGCAGTTACCCGGGACAGGGGTTTGGCTACACCTTC. It encodes CASSYPGQGFGYTF.